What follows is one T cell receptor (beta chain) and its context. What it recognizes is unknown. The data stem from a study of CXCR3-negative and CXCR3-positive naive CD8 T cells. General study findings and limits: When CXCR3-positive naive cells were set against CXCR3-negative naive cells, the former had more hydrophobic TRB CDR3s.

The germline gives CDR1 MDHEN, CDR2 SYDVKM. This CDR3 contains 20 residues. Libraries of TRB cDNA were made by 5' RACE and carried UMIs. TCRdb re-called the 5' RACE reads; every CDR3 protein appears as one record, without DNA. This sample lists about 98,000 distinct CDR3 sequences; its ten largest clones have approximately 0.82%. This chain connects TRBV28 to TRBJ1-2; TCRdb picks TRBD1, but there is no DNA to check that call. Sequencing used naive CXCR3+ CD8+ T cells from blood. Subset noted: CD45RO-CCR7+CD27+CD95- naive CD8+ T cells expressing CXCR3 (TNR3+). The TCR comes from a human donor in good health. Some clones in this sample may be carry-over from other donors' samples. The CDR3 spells CATDDEFWTGEDRGLFGYTF.